This TCR beta chain came from a study of blood T cell dynamics during melanoma immunotherapy (dated by TCRdb to 2020 to 2021). The study in broad terms: The patients had metastatic melanoma and were given first-line pembrolizumab or nivolumab plus ipilimumab as standard of care in the United Kingdom. To find early correlates of response, the study profiled the peripheral T cell receptor repertoires of patients with metastatic melanoma both before and after one cycle of checkpoint inhibitor therapy. A training cohort was formed from consecutive patients, and a further independent group of patients from the same centre was pooled into an external validation set.

The study at large found these results: The relatively small sample size was recognized as a factor that could limit how well the results generalize. Among sorted CD8+ subsets, TIE cells showed the highest similarity to cfDNA CDR3 sequences and the highest clonality, suggesting active turnover with convergence on dominant clones. The study was unable to establish whether the T cell clones driving the repertoire changes were melanoma-specific or instead reflected general immune activation.

To note about this clone: The target of this receptor is not known. Nothing much larger sits one base from this clone, and base qualities are not available.

The label giving this sample's time point can be read as: week 3, after first cycle of checkpoint inhibitor. Blood samples were taken before treatment (T0) and at week 3 (W3), following the first cycle of checkpoint blockade. Except for a couple of patients with rapid clinical progression, response was assessed 12 weeks after the first infusion by RECIST 1.1; disease control meant complete response, partial response or stable disease. Any patient who had received prior systemic cancer treatment, was on concomitant immunosuppressant therapy or had synchronous other active malignancies was excluded. In six patients, three progressing and three with disease control, sorted CD8+ memory and naive T cell subsets were sequenced at T0 and W3. PBMC were isolated from blood with Lymphoprep and SepMate tubes, followed by red cell lysis. DNA from PBMC and sorted T cell subsets was extracted with QIAamp DNA Blood Mini kits. CD8+ T cell subsets were sorted live on a FACSAria III cytometer and then frozen prior to DNA extraction. For flow cytometry, fresh PBMC were kept at 4 degrees C in PBS with about 2.2% fetal bovine serum and analyzed within 24 hours.

The entire DNA extracted from each sorted CD8+ T cell subset was loaded into the assay. Following the manufacturer instructions, the immunoSEQ TCRb Assay kit was used to amplify TCR beta CDR3 sequences from genomic DNA. The KAPA Library Quantification Kit for Illumina platforms was used to quantify the pooled libraries by qPCR. Sequencing of the pooled libraries was done on an Illumina NextSeq 500, with clustering at about 0.6-1.1 pM. The original methods were these. TCR data were analyzed using immunoSEQ ANALYZER and the R LymphoSeq package. A rearrangement efficiency score was calculated as productive divided by the sum of productive and non-productive CDR3 sequences. Within each patient, timepoints were compared pairwise for clonality, measured with the Gini coefficient, and for diversity, measured with the Renyi index at alpha=1. In LymphoSeq, clonal relatedness was computed using an edit distance of 3, and repertoire similarity was computed using the Bhattacharyya coefficient. To classify response, a linear discriminant analysis based on week-3 changes in clonality and diversity was built with the R MASS and caret packages. TCRdb holds this immuneACCESS table with in-frame rearrangements only. Some clones are missing; in checked studies, unresolved V genes explain under half, and the rest has no known cause. V and J calls and clone size follow that table, whereas D and trimming were derived from the DNA. Present in this sample are around 3,400 clones, roughly 95% of which were seen just once. The leading ten clones occupy roughly 0.46% of the sample.

Sequencing was performed on effector memory CD8+ T cells from blood, taken from a patient treated with checkpoint blockade. This TCR derives from a human donor with melanoma.

The CDR3 protein is CASRPGNMAYEQYF. The DNA is TGTGCCAGTAGGCCGGGAAACATGGCCTACGAGCAGTACTTC. The chain is made from TRBV19 and TRBJ2-7; the best D guess is TRBD2, with 5 bases matching. The CDR3 goes from the cysteine to the phenylalanine over 14 residues. The kept DNA is CDR3 alone, 42 bases in frame from the first base. The germline V gene (reference sequence) specifies LNHDA as CDR1 and SQIVND as CDR2. At the junction V is shortened by 6 bases and J by 2 bases, with 14 bases in between. Full variable domain (CDR3 extended with the reference TRBV19 and TRBJ2-7 proteins): DGGITQSPKYLFRKEGQNVTLSCEQNLNHDAMYWYRQDPGQGLRLIYYSQIVNDFQKGDIAEGYSVSREKKESFPLTVTSAQKNPTAFYLCASRPGNMAYEQYFGPGTRLTVT.